This T cell receptor (beta chain) was sequenced during a study of blood T cell repertoires in COVID-19. Whole-study context: Acute-phase and convalescent COVID-19 samples originated in the United States, Italy and Spain. Sources were T cells, B-cell-depleted T cells, or PBMCs; the material itself was cDNA or gDNA.

The assay was immunoSEQ multiplex PCR, and TCRdb's table has in-frame clones only and misses some. The data show about 230,000 clones, about 85% seen once. The junction had 6 bases not matched to a gene; V was cut back by 1 base and J by 0 bases. The CDR3 is 17 amino acids. The germline CDR1 and CDR2 sequences are MNHEY and SMNVEV (reference sequence). The chain couples TRBV27 to TRBJ1-5; TRBD1 aligns across 7 bases. This clonotype originated in a woman between 18 and 29 years old who had recovered from COVID-19. Material: peripheral blood. The CDR3 DNA reads TGTGCCAGCAGTTTATTCGGCAGGGGGTATAGCAATCAGCCCCAGCATTTT. It is translated as CASSLFGRGYSNQPQHF.